This T cell receptor (beta chain) was identified in a study of blood T cell repertoires in COVID-19. Study overall: T cells, B-cell-depleted T cells, or PBMCs supplied cDNA or gDNA.

The CDR3 is 14 residues long. Germline CDR1 reads WSHSY; CDR2 reads SAAADI. V shed 3 bases and J shed 9 bases, with 17 bases lying between them. Per the study methods: How many nucleated cells were present was estimated from reference gene primer amplification. Clones were read by immunoSEQ multiplex PCR, and TCRdb kept only the in-frame ones, dropping some. From that table come the V and J calls and clone size; the DNA was used to work out D and trimming. The data show about 310,000 clones, approximately 91% seen once. Resolution of symptoms, clearance, or two negative PCRs was present in recovered Cohort 3 donors.

The receptor was isolated from a woman aged 40-49 years who had recovered from COVID-19. The specimen sequenced was PBMCs or T cells enriched from blood (not recorded which). The chain is built from TRBV10-2 and TRBJ2-5; a possible D gene is TRBD1 (7 bases). The DNA of the CDR3 is TGCGCCAGCAGTGATTTTTCAGGGGGGTTGTCCCAGTACTTC. It encodes CASSDFSGGLSQYF.